The clone carrying this T cell receptor beta chain came up a few times. Each of the CD4+ naive, central memory, regulatory and stem cell-like memory populations was sorted via CD45RO/CCR7/CD25/CD127/CD95/CD27. The V and J ends lost 5 bases and 6 bases respectively, with 17 bases between them. The CDR3 spans 15 residues. Germline assignment: CDR1 SEHNR and CDR2 FQNEAQ (reference sequence). The data originate from a study of beta chain features in type 1 diabetes. Overall study context: In age, gender and cell yields, patients were similar to healthy donors.

The entirety of the isolated RNA underwent reverse transcription, so expressed TCRB transcripts were sequenced. Using immunoSEQ multiplex PCR, the repertoire was profiled, and TCRdb retains in-frame clones only, with some absent. This table has 300,000 to 400,000 clones, 10% to 15% appearing once. The chain combines TRBV7-9 with TRBJ2-1; D gene ambiguous. The sequenced sample was naive CD4+ T cells from blood. This TCR was recovered from a man aged 18 to 30 in good health. The CDR3: CASSPGRSRPNEQFF. The CDR3 DNA is TGTGCCAGCAGCCCCGGTAGGAGTCGGCCCAATGAGCAGTTCTTC.